The clone carrying this T cell receptor beta chain has only a few counts. Its antigen is unidentified. These data are taken from a study of T cell clones after liver transplantation. The V end was cut by 6 bases, the J end by 1 base, with 18 bases between. The germline CDR1 and CDR2 sequences are SNHLY and FYNNEI. The CDR3 is made up of 16 amino acids. TCRbeta sequences of proliferating CFSE-low MLR cells were labeled alloreactive. Using immunoSEQ multiplex PCR, the repertoire was profiled, and TCRdb retains in-frame clones only, with some absent. The repertoire holds thousands of clones, with more than 40% as singletons.

The sample taken for sequencing was CD4+ T cells from cultured PBMCs. The chain links TRBV2 to TRBJ1-1; maybe TRBD1 (6 bases). The receptor was isolated from a human patient who received a liver transplant. Some T cells here may be from the graft donor. CDR3 bases: TGTGCCAGCAGGAAGGGGCGGGGGGCGGAGAACACTGAAGCTTTCTTT. It encodes CASRKGRGAENTEAFF.